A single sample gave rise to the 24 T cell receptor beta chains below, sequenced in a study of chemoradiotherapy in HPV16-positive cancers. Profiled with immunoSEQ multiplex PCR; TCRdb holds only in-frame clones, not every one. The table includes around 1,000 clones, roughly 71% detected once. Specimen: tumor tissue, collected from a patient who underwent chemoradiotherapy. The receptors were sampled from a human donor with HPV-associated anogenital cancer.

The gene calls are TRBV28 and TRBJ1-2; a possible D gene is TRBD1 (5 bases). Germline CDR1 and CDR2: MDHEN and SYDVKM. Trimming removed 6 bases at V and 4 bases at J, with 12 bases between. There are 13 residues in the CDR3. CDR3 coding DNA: TGTGCCAGCAGCATCGGGGGTAGCTATGGCTACACCTTC. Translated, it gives CASSIGGSYGYTF.

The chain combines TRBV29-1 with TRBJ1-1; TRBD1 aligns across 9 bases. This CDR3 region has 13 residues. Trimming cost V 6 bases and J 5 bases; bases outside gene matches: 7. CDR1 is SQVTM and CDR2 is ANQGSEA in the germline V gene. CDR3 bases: TGCAGCGTGCTAGGACAGGGGACAACTGAAGCTTTCTTT. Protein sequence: CSVLGQGTTEAFF.

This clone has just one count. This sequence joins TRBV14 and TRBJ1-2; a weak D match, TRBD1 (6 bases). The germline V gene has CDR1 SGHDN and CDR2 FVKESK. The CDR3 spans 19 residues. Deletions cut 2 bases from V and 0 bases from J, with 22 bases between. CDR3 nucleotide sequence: TGTGCCAGCAGCCAACTACCCGCGAGCCAGGGGCAGACTAACTATGGCTACACCTTC. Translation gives CASSQLPASQGQTNYGYTF.

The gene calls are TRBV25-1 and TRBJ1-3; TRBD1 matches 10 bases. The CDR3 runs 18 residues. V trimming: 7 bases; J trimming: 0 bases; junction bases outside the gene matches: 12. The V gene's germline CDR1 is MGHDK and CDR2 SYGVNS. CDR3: CASTSRPGQGTSGNTIYF. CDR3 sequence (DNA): TGTGCCAGCACTTCCCGACCGGGACAGGGGACCTCTGGAAACACCATATATTTT.

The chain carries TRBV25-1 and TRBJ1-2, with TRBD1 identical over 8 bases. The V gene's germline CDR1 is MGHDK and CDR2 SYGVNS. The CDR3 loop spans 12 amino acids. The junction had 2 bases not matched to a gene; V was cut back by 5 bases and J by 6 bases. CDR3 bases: TGTGCCAGCAGTAGGGACAGGCATGGCTACACCTTC. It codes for CASSRDRHGYTF.

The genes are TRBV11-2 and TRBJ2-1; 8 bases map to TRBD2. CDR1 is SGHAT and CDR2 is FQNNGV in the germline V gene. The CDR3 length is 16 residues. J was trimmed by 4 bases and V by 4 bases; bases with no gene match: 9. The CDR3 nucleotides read TGTGCCAGCAGCTCGGGGGGGAAGGGACTTTACAATGAGCAGTTCTTC. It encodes CASSSGGKGLYNEQFF.

CDR3 protein: CASSFTQYNQFF. DNA of the CDR3: TGTGCCAGCAGCTTTACTCAGTACAATCAGTTCTTC. The rearrangement joins TRBV7-9 to TRBJ2-1, with no clear D. This CDR3 has 12 residues. CDR1 is SEHNR and CDR2 is FQNEAQ in the germline V gene (reference sequence). The germline V and J ends were trimmed by 3 bases and 13 bases, with 13 bases remaining between them.

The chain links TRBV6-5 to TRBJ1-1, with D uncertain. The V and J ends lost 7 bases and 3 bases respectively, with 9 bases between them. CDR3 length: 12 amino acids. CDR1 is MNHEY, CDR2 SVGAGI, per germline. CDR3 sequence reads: CASTVVDTEAFF. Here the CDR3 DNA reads TGTGCCAGCACCGTCGTTGACACTGAAGCTTTCTTT.

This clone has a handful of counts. CDR3 protein: CASSEGTYEQYF. The CDR3 nucleotides are TGCGCCAGCAGTGAAGGTACTTACGAGCAGTACTTC. V usage is TRBV10-1 and J usage is TRBJ2-7; D unclear. This CDR3 contains 12 residues. Trimming removed 3 bases at V and 4 bases at J, with 7 bases between. Germline V CDR1 and CDR2: WNHNN, SYGVQD (reference sequence).

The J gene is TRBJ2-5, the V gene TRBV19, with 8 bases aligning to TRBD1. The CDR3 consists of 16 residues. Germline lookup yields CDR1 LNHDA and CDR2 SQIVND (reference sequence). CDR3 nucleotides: TGTGCTGAGTCCCCGCTAATTGGGACAGGCCTAGAGACCCAGTACTTC. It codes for CAESPLIGTGLETQYF.

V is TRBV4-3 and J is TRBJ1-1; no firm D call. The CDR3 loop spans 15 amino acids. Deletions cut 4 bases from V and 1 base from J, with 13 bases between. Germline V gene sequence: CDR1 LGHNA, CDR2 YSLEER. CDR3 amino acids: CASSRLLNKNTEAFF. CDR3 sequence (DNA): TGCGCCAGCAGCCGCCTCCTAAACAAGAACACTGAAGCTTTCTTT.

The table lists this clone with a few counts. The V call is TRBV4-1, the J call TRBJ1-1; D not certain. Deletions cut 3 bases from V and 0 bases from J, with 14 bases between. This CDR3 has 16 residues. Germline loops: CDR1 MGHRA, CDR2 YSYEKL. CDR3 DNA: TGCGCCAGCAGCCAGAAGTGGGCCAGAATGAACACTGAAGCTTTCTTT. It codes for CASSQKWARMNTEAFF.

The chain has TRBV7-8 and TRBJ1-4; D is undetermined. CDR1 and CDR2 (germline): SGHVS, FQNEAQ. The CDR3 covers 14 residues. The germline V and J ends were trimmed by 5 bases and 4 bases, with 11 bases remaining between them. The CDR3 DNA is TGTGCCAGCAGCGCCTCGGTGATTAATGAAAAACTGTTTTTT. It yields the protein CASSASVINEKLFF.

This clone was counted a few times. The CDR3 DNA follows: TGTGCCAGCAGGGATGGCAAGACAACTAATGAAAAACTGTTTTTT. Its protein is CASRDGKTTNEKLFF. The V gene is TRBV7-9, the J gene TRBJ1-4; no clear D gene. Germline CDR1 SEHNR, CDR2 FQNEAQ (reference sequence). Deletions cut 6 bases from V and 0 bases from J, with 11 bases between. The CDR3 totals 15 residues. The entire variable domain, with the rest obtained from reference TRBV7-9 and TRBJ1-4, is as follows: DTGVSQNPRHKITKRGQNVTFRCDPISEHNRLYWYRQTLGQGPEFLTYFQNEAQLEKSRLLSDRFSAERPKGSFSTLEIQRTEQGDSAMYLCASRDGKTTNEKLFFGSGTQLSVL.

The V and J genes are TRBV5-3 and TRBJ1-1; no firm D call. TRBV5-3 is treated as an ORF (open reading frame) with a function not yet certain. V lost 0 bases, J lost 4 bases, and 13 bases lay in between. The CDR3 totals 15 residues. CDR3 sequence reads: CARSLALSESTEAFF. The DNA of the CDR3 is TGTGCCAGAAGCTTGGCACTTTCAGAGTCCACTGAAGCTTTCTTT.

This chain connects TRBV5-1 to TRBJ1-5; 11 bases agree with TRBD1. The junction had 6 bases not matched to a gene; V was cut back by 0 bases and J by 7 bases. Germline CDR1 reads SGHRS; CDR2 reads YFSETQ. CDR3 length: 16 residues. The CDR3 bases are TGCGCCAGCAGCTTGGGCGGACAGGGGGCTGGGCAGCCCCAGCATTTT. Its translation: CASSLGGQGAGQPQHF.

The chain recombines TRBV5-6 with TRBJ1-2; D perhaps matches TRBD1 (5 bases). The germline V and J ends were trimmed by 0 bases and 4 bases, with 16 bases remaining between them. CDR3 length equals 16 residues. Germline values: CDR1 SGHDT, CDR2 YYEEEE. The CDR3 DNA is TGTGCCAGCAGCTTGGGCACAGGCCTATACCTCTATGGCTACACCTTC. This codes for CASSLGTGLYLYGYTF.

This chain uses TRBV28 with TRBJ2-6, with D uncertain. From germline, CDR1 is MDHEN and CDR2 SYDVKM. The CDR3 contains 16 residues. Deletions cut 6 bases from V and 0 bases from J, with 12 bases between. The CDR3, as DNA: TGTGCCAGCAGCCCCATTATCGACTCTGGGGCCAACGTCCTGACTTTC. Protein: CASSPIIDSGANVLTF.

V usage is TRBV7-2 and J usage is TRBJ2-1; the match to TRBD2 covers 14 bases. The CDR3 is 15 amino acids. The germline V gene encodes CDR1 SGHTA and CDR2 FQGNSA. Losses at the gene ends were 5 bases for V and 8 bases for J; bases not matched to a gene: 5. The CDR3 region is CASSRLAGGLYEQFF. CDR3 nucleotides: TGTGCCAGCAGCCGACTAGCGGGGGGGCTGTATGAGCAGTTCTTC.

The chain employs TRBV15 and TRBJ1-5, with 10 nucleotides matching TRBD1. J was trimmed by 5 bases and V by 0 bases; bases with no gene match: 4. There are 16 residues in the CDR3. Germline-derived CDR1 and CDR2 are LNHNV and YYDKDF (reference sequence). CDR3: CATSRDVGQGYQPQHF. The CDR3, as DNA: TGTGCCACCAGCAGAGATGTGGGACAGGGGTATCAGCCCCAGCATTTT.

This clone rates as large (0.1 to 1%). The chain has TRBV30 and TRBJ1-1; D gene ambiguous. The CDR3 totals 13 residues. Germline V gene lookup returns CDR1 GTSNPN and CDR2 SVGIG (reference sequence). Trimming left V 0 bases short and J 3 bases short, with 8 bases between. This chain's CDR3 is CAWSVGSHTEAFF. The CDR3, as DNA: TGTGCCTGGAGTGTAGGAAGTCACACTGAAGCTTTCTTT.

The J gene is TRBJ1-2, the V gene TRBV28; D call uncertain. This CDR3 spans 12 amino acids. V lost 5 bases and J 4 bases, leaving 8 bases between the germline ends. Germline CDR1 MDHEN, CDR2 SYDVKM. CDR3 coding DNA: TGTGCCAGCAGTACCCGGAGCTATGGCTACACCTTC. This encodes CASSTRSYGYTF.

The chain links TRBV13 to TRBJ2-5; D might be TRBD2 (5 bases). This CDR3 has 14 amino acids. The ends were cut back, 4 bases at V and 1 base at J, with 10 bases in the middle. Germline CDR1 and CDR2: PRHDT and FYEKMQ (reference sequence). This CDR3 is CASSSGLAQETQYF. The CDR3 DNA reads TGTGCCAGCAGCTCAGGACTGGCCCAAGAGACCCAGTACTTC.

CDR3 nucleotides: TGTGCCAGCAGTGTGACGGAGAACACTGAAGCTTTCTTT. Translating gives CASSVTENTEAFF. The chain uses TRBV2 and TRBJ1-1, with unresolved D. Germline V CDR1 and CDR2: SNHLY, FYNNEI. The V gene lost 4 bases and the J gene lost 1 base, with 7 bases spanning the gap. This CDR3 is 13 amino acids long. Looking up the rest from reference TRBV2 and TRBJ1-1 gives the full variable domain: EPEVTQTPSHQVTQMGQEVILRCVPISNHLYFYWYRQILGQKVEFLVSFYNNEISEKSEIFDDQFSVERPDGSNFTLKIRSTKLEDSAMYFCASSVTENTEAFFGQGTRLTVV.